These 5 T cell receptor beta chains share one sample of origin, sequenced in a study of cytomegalovirus exposure and HLA in healthy donors. 60 Vbeta and 13 Jbeta primers were used in PCR. The method was immunoSEQ multiplex PCR; TCRdb's version includes in-frame clones alone and lacks a portion of them. The sample yields some 100,000 clones, around 79% seen once. Sequencing input: PBMCs. The receptors were sampled from a female donor in good health and CMV-seropositive.

CDR3 loop: CASSLWGATGSLEKLFF. CDR3 bases: TGTGCCAGCAGTTTATGGGGGGCGACAGGGAGTTTGGAAAAACTGTTTTTT. The rearrangement joins TRBV28 to TRBJ1-4; 7 bases match TRBD1. The germline V gene has CDR1 MDHEN and CDR2 SYDVKM. The CDR3 has 17 amino acids. Germline trimming cut 0 bases from V and 8 bases from J; bases unmatched to any gene: 12.

This clone showed up just a few times. The chain joins TRBV11-1 to TRBJ2-2; 9 nucleotides match TRBD1. V shed 5 bases, J shed 5 bases, and the junction held 9 bases outside the gene matches. The CDR3 extends over 16 amino acids. Germline assignment: CDR1 SGHAT and CDR2 FQDESV (reference sequence). The CDR3 DNA sequence: TGTGCCAGCAGCCCAGCCAACAGGGGGCGGACCGGGGAGCTGTTTTTT. Translated, it gives CASSPANRGRTGELFF.

The table lists this clone with a few counts. V gene TRBV7-9 combines with J gene TRBJ2-2, with TRBD1 matching over 8 bases. The CDR3 is made up of 14 amino acids. The germline V gene encodes CDR1 SEHNR and CDR2 FQNEAQ (reference sequence). The ends lost 8 bases at V and 6 bases at J; junction bases unmatched: 8. The DNA of the CDR3 is TGTGCCAGCCGGAGGACAGGGATATCCGGGGAGCTGTTTTTT. Translation: CASRRTGISGELFF.

In its sample, this clone was seen a few times. V gene TRBV5-4 combines with J gene TRBJ2-2, with D possibly being TRBD2 (5 bases). This CDR3 spans 17 amino acids. V was clipped by 1 base and J by 5 bases, with 18 bases between them. Per germline, CDR1 SGHNT and CDR2 YYREEE (reference sequence). CDR3 DNA: TGTGCCAGCAGCTTGAGGTCCGGGGTACGAGGGACCGGGGAGCTGTTTTTT. Amino acids: CASSLRSGVRGTGELFF.

The chain uses TRBV28 and TRBJ1-4; 8 bases align to TRBD1. The CDR3 runs 14 residues. V shed 5 bases, J shed 5 bases, and the junction held 4 bases outside the gene matches. Germline V lookup: CDR1 MDHEN, CDR2 SYDVKM. The CDR3 DNA is TGTGCCAGCAGTCTTCGGACAGGGAATGAAAAACTGTTTTTT. This gives the protein CASSLRTGNEKLFF. The whole variable domain, remainder taken from reference TRBV28 and TRBJ1-4, is DVKVTQSSRYLVKRTGEKVFLECVQDMDHENMFWYRQDPGLGLRLIYFSYDVKMKEKGDIPEGYSVSREKKERFSLILESASTNQTSMYLCASSLRTGNEKLFFGSGTQLSVL.